One and the same sample provided the 32 T cell receptor beta chains below, sequenced in a study of T-cell reconstitution after alpha-beta-depleted transplantation in children. Construction of the TCRbeta library involved unique molecular identifiers. One entry per CDR3 protein, called by TCRdb with MiXCR from the PCR reads. The sample has around 130,000 distinct CDR3 sequences, roughly 9% seen once. The sequencing used PBMCs, mostly from graft donor cells, collected 180 days after TCRalphabeta/CD19-depleted stem cell transplant. All receptors come from a girl under two years old who had a stem cell transplant for combined immunodeficiency, so the T cells may come from the graft donor.

The V and J genes are TRBV20-1 and TRBJ2-1, with 7 bases aligning to TRBD2. The trim removed 3 bases at V and 14 bases at J, leaving 10 bases unmatched. The CDR3 loop spans 12 amino acids. Germline lookup yields CDR1 DFQATT and CDR2 SNEGSKA (reference sequence). The CDR3 sequence: CSASLRAGREFF. The CDR3 region has the DNA TGCAGTGCTAGTCTCAGGGCGGGGAGGGAGTTCTTC.

The table lists this clonotype with a few counts. The chain recombines TRBV20-1 with TRBJ2-7; D remains ambiguous. The V gene's germline CDR1 is DFQATT and CDR2 SNEGSKA (reference sequence). The V and J ends lost 5 bases and 6 bases respectively, with 17 bases between them. This CDR3 is 13 amino acids long. CDR3 nucleotides: TGCAGTGCTGCGATGGTAGTTTATTCCGAGCAGTACTTC. It specifies CSAAMVVYSEQYF.

The chain is built from TRBV11-2 and TRBJ2-7; 8 positions match TRBD1. Germline V gives CDR1 SGHAT, CDR2 FQNNGV. The CDR3 is made up of 14 amino acids. V was clipped by 6 bases and J by 5 bases; unmatched bases: 9. CDR3 region: CASRAGGAIHEQYF. The CDR3 coding sequence is TGTGCCAGCAGGGCAGGGGGCGCGATCCACGAGCAGTACTTC.

The chain has TRBV20-1 and TRBJ2-5; the D gene is possibly TRBD1 (7 bases). The V end lost 5 bases, the J end lost 5 bases, and 15 bases lay between the germline ends. The length of the CDR3 is 13 residues. Germline-derived CDR1 and CDR2 are DFQATT and SNEGSKA (reference sequence). The CDR3: CSAQDRAGETQYF. CDR3 sequence (DNA): TGCAGTGCTCAAGACAGGGCGGGGGAGACCCAGTACTTC.

This clonotype occurred a few times. This rearrangement joins TRBV12-3 or TRBV12-4 to TRBJ1-5; possibly TRBD1 for D (6 bases). The CDR3 has 15 amino acids. Trimming took off 8 bases at V and 2 bases at J, with 16 bases between the two ends. CDR3 amino acids: CASGFQGTGNQPQHF. The CDR3 DNA sequence: TGTGCCAGCGGGTTTCAGGGGACTGGCAATCAGCCCCAGCATTTT.

This clonotype showed up just a few times. The rearrangement links TRBV11-3 to TRBJ2-2; D may be TRBD2 (5 bases). The ends were cut back, 5 bases at V and 5 bases at J, with 9 bases in the middle. Germline V gives CDR1 SGHNT, CDR2 YENEEA. This CDR3 is built from 13 residues. The CDR3 coding sequence is TGTGCCAGCAGCGGGAGATATACCGGGGAGCTGTTTTTT. Amino acids: CASSGRYTGELFF. The whole variable domain, remainder taken from reference TRBV11-3 and TRBJ2-2, is EAGVVQSPRYKIIEKKQPVAFWCNPISGHNTLYWYLQNLGQGPELLIRYENEEAVDDSQLPKDRFSAERLKGVDSTLKIQPAELGDSAVYLCASSGRYTGELFFGEGSRLTVL.

DNA of the CDR3: TGTGCCAGCTCCCCCATTACAGGGTCTGGCTCTGGGGCCAACGTCCTGACTTTC. Residues: CASSPITGSGSGANVLTF. The chain employs TRBV18 and TRBJ2-6; possible D gene TRBD1, 6 bases. Trimming took 6 bases from V and 0 from J, leaving 18 bases between them. The CDR3 is made up of 18 amino acids. The germline CDR1 and CDR2 sequences are KGHSH and LQKENI.

Worth noting for this clonotype: A much bigger clone sits one base away, suggesting this may be a read error. In DNA, the CDR3 is TGTGTCAGCAGCGCGGGCCAGGGGAACATTCAGTACTTC. This encodes CVSSAGQGNIQYF. This sequence joins TRBV5-6 and TRBJ2-4; D perhaps matches TRBD1 (6 bases). This CDR3 has 13 residues. Germline values: CDR1 SGHDT, CDR2 YYEEEE.

This chain links TRBV29-1 with TRBJ2-7, with TRBD1 identical over 7 bases. The V and J ends lost 4 bases and 0 bases, in that order; junction bases with no gene match: 6. Germline CDR1 is SQVTM and CDR2 is ANQGSEA. This CDR3 comprises 14 residues. CDR3 in amino acids: CSVAGRDSSYEQYF. The CDR3 DNA reads as TGCAGCGTTGCCGGACGGGACAGCTCCTACGAGCAGTACTTC.

This clonotype was seen a handful of times. The V gene is TRBV12-3 or TRBV12-4, the J gene TRBJ2-2; D remains unclear. The CDR3 loop spans 14 amino acids. V was trimmed by 3 bases and J by 7 bases, leaving 12 bases between them. CDR3 DNA: TGTGCCAGCAGTTTGATTTGGCTGGGCGGGGAGCTGTTTTTT. Protein sequence: CASSLIWLGGELFF.

This clonotype showed up many times. This sequence joins TRBV12-3 or TRBV12-4 and TRBJ2-7; D call uncertain. Trimming removed 1 base at V and 3 bases at J, with 7 bases between. The CDR3 runs 13 residues. The CDR3 protein is CASSLDRFYEQYF. The CDR3 DNA is TGTGCCAGCAGTTTAGACCGATTCTACGAGCAGTACTTC.

This clonotype was recorded at least ten times. J is TRBJ2-3 and V is TRBV5-1; 9 bases agree with TRBD2. Losses at the gene ends were 3 bases for V and 4 bases for J; bases not matched to a gene: 9. The CDR3 is 16 amino acids. Germline CDR1 is SGHRS and CDR2 is YFSETQ. CDR3 sequence (DNA): TGCGCCAGCAGCTCGTCTGGCGGGAGGGCGGCAGATACGCAGTATTTT. Translation gives CASSSSGGRAADTQYF.

This clonotype was recorded a few times. V gene TRBV27 combines with J gene TRBJ2-3; D not resolved. The germline CDR1 and CDR2 sequences are MNHEY and SMNVEV (reference sequence). V gave up 3 bases and J gave up 2 bases, with 12 bases separating them. The CDR3 is 15 residues long. CDR3 nucleotides: TGTGCCAGCAGTTTTTTTTGGACGGACACAGATACGCAGTATTTT. Protein: CASSFFWTDTDTQYF.

CDR3 DNA: TGCGCCAGCAGCTTGACCCCCCGTCTTAGCTTCCTAGCCAAAAACATTCAGTACTTC. This sequence encodes CASSLTPRLSFLAKNIQYF. The rearrangement joins TRBV5-1 to TRBJ2-4; D is undetermined. CDR3 length: 19 amino acids. Germline V lookup: CDR1 SGHRS, CDR2 YFSETQ. V was cut by 1 base and J by 0 bases, with 20 bases left in between.

The chain has TRBV7-3 and TRBJ2-2; maybe TRBD2 (6 bases). V dropped 2 bases and J dropped 4 bases, with 14 bases sitting between them. Germline V gene sequence: CDR1 SGHTA, CDR2 FQGTGA. CDR3 length: 16 residues. The chain's CDR3 is CASSLEGGGATGELFF. CDR3 DNA sequence: TGTGCCAGCAGCTTAGAGGGCGGAGGGGCCACCGGGGAGCTGTTTTTT.

This clonotype was counted a few times. V usage is TRBV7-9 and J usage is TRBJ2-2; D is perhaps TRBD1 (6 bases). The CDR3 loop spans 14 amino acids. V shed 3 bases and J shed 5 bases, with 10 bases lying between them. From germline, CDR1 is SEHNR and CDR2 FQNEAQ (reference sequence). The CDR3 bases are TGTGCCAGCAGCTTCCTTACAGGGACCGGGGAGCTGTTTTTT. Amino acid sequence: CASSFLTGTGELFF. The full variable domain, completed using reference TRBV7-9 and TRBJ2-2, is DTGVSQNPRHKITKRGQNVTFRCDPISEHNRLYWYRQTLGQGPEFLTYFQNEAQLEKSRLLSDRFSAERPKGSFSTLEIQRTEQGDSAMYLCASSFLTGTGELFFGEGSRLTVL.

This clonotype was picked up a small number of times. The rearrangement uses TRBV6-1 and TRBJ2-1; 8 bases line up with TRBD2. The V gene's germline CDR1 is MNHNS and CDR2 SASEGT. The CDR3 runs 17 residues. V trimming: 5 bases; J trimming: 6 bases; junction bases outside the gene matches: 15. The CDR3 here is CASSPQGLAGPFNEQFF. In DNA form, the CDR3 reads TGTGCCAGCAGTCCTCAGGGGTTAGCGGGGCCCTTCAATGAGCAGTTCTTC.

This clonotype was found many times. This sequence joins TRBV7-2 and TRBJ2-2; 9 nucleotides match TRBD1. Losses at the gene ends were 6 bases for V and 2 bases for J; bases not matched to a gene: 10. The germline V gene encodes CDR1 SGHTA and CDR2 FQGNSA. The CDR3 sequence is 17 residues long. This CDR3 reads CASSLQGTGTNTGELFF. The DNA for the CDR3 is TGTGCCAGCAGTTTACAAGGGACAGGGACAAACACCGGGGAGCTGTTTTTT.

This clonotype was recorded a few times. J is TRBJ2-1 and V is TRBV29-1, with 7 bases aligning to TRBD1. J lost 3 bases, V lost 4 bases, and 9 bases had no gene match. The CDR3 has 15 amino acids. Germline assignment: CDR1 SQVTM and CDR2 ANQGSEA. The CDR3 region has the DNA TGCAGCGTTGGGACACCGGGACAGCACTACAATGAGCAGTTCTTC. This sequence encodes CSVGTPGQHYNEQFF.

This chain links TRBV30 with TRBJ2-3; D remains ambiguous. Germline lookup yields CDR1 GTSNPN and CDR2 SVGIG (reference sequence). Trimming removed 0 bases at V and 0 bases at J, with 7 bases between. The CDR3 loop spans 14 amino acids. The CDR3 region is CAWSVAKSTDTQYF. The CDR3 DNA is TGTGCCTGGAGTGTGGCTAAGAGCACAGATACGCAGTATTTT.

Many counts were recorded for this clonotype. The rearrangement joins TRBV29-1 to TRBJ2-2; possible D gene TRBD1, 6 bases. V was cut by 2 bases and J by 4 bases, with 11 bases left in between. The CDR3 covers 14 residues. CDR1 is SQVTM, CDR2 ANQGSEA, per germline. CDR3: CSVEHRAVTGELFF. DNA for the CDR3: TGCAGCGTTGAACACAGGGCGGTCACCGGGGAGCTGTTTTTT.

The rearrangement uses TRBV20-1 and TRBJ2-7, with D uncertain. The ends were cut back, 2 bases at V and 5 bases at J, with 13 bases in the middle. The CDR3 spans 13 residues. CDR1 and CDR2 from the germline V gene are DFQATT and SNEGSKA (reference sequence). The CDR3 coding sequence is TGCAGTGCTAGACCCCGGCCAGAGGACGAGCAGTACTTC. Amino acid sequence: CSARPRPEDEQYF.

The chain uses TRBV5-8 and TRBJ2-3, with D hard to call. Per germline, CDR1 SGHTS and CDR2 YDEGEE. The CDR3 totals 11 residues. V lost 1 base, J lost 6 bases, and 3 bases lay in between. The CDR3 DNA reads TGTGCCAGCAGCTTGCCCGATACGCAGTATTTT. Translated: CASSLPDTQYF.

This chain joins TRBV11-1 and TRBJ2-3, with D hard to call. The germline gives CDR1 SGHAT, CDR2 FQDESV (reference sequence). There are 14 residues in the CDR3. V lost 0 bases, J lost 5 bases, and 9 bases lay in between. The CDR3 region is CASSLAGLVDTQYF. The CDR3 DNA reads as TGTGCCAGCAGCTTAGCCGGTCTGGTAGATACGCAGTATTTT. The whole variable domain, remainder taken from reference TRBV11-1 and TRBJ2-3, is EAEVAQSPRYKITEKSQAVAFWCDPISGHATLYWYRQILGQGPELLVQFQDESVVDDSQLPKDRFSAERLKGVDSTLKIQPAELGDSAMYLCASSLAGLVDTQYFGPGTRLTVL.

This clonotype has just a few counts. The chain combines TRBV12-3 or TRBV12-4 with TRBJ2-3; no firm D call. There are 17 residues in the CDR3. V was trimmed by 3 bases and J by 2 bases, leaving 18 bases between them. This CDR3 reads CASSFYPETANTDTQYF. CDR3 sequence (DNA): TGTGCCAGCAGTTTTTATCCCGAAACTGCTAACACAGATACGCAGTATTTT.

The genes are TRBV29-1 and TRBJ2-2; D is undetermined. CDR1 and CDR2 from the germline V gene are SQVTM and ANQGSEA. Between the trimmed V and J ends, which lost 2 bases and 1 base, there was a span of 5 bases. CDR3 size: 13 residues. The CDR3 DNA sequence: TGCAGCGTTGAACCAGGGAACACCGGGGAGCTGTTTTTT. Amino acid sequence: CSVEPGNTGELFF.

The chain joins TRBV6-1 to TRBJ2-7, with 10 bases lining up with TRBD2. The V gene's germline CDR1 is MNHNS and CDR2 SASEGT. V was pared by 7 bases and J by 2 bases, with 5 bases of the junction left unmatched. CDR3 size: 14 residues. CDR3 in DNA: TGTGCCAGCAAGGGACTAGCGATGCCCTACGAGCAGTACTTC. It translates to CASKGLAMPYEQYF.

This clonotype has only a few counts. The chain recombines TRBV29-1 with TRBJ1-1; D is possibly TRBD1 (5 bases). The CDR3 covers 13 residues. Germline assignment: CDR1 SQVTM and CDR2 ANQGSEA. The V end lost 7 bases, the J end lost 0 bases, and 12 bases lay between the germline ends. The CDR3 protein is CSARAGVNTEAFF. Written as DNA, the CDR3 is TGCAGCGCCCGGGCGGGGGTGAACACTGAAGCTTTCTTT.

The rearrangement uses TRBV11-2 and TRBJ2-7; possibly TRBD2 for D (6 bases). The V gene lost 5 bases and the J gene lost 3 bases, with 14 bases spanning the gap. CDR1 and CDR2 (germline): SGHAT, FQNNGV. This CDR3 has 14 amino acids. Here the CDR3 reads CASSPTGSSYEQYF. The DNA for the CDR3 is TGTGCCAGCAGCCCAACCGGGAGCAGCTACGAGCAGTACTTC. The full variable domain, rest sourced from reference TRBV11-2 and TRBJ2-7, is EAGVAQSPRYKIIEKRQSVAFWCNPISGHATLYWYQQILGQGPKLLIQFQNNGVVDDSQLPKDRFSAERLKGVDSTLKIQPAKLEDSAVYLCASSPTGSSYEQYFGPGTRLTVT.

This clonotype was seen a handful of times. The V and J genes are TRBV29-1 and TRBJ2-1; D possibly corresponds to TRBD2 (6 bases). Germline-derived CDR1 and CDR2 are SQVTM and ANQGSEA. The length of the CDR3 is 15 residues. The V and J ends lost 0 bases and 2 bases respectively, with 11 bases between them. CDR3 region: CSVEDSPSAYNEQFF. The CDR3 nucleotides read TGCAGCGTTGAAGATTCGCCTAGCGCCTACAATGAGCAGTTCTTC.

This clonotype was observed a handful of times. As DNA, the CDR3 is TGTGCCACCGTACAGGGGGCAGATCAGCCCCAGCATTTT. Amino acid sequence: CATVQGADQPQHF. This chain links TRBV24-1 with TRBJ1-5; 9 nucleotides agree with TRBD1. The CDR3 sequence is 13 residues long. Germline CDR1 is KGHDR and CDR2 is SFDVKD. V shed 9 bases, J shed 5 bases, and the junction held 4 bases outside the gene matches.

The chain joins TRBV5-1 to TRBJ1-1, with TRBD1 as a possible D gene (5 bases). CDR1 is SGHRS and CDR2 is YFSETQ in the germline V gene. This CDR3 has 14 residues. V lost 4 bases and J lost 0, with 10 bases in between. For the CDR3, the DNA is TGCGCCAGCAGCCCGGACACCTTGAACACTGAAGCTTTCTTT. This gives the protein CASSPDTLNTEAFF.